A single sample is the source of the 2 T cell receptor beta chains below, sequenced in a study of T-cell memory formation after mild COVID-19. One entry per CDR3 protein, called by TCRdb with MiXCR from the 5' RACE reads. The table has around 530,000 distinct CDR3 sequences, about 22% seen once. The sequenced material came from PBMCs or a T cell subset sorted from them (not recorded which). Every receptor here comes from an adult woman who had mild COVID-19 (a few samples of this study predate the infection). Cell type and time point are not known.

There are a few counts of this clonotype. The V call is TRBV7-9, the J call TRBJ1-5; 9 bases fit TRBD1. Germline trimming cut 4 bases from V and 2 bases from J; bases unmatched to any gene: 6. Per the germline V gene, CDR1 is SEHNR and CDR2 is FQNEAQ (reference sequence). The length of the CDR3 is 16 residues. The CDR3 spells CASSSRTGVGNQPQHF. The CDR3 DNA follows: TGTGCCAGCAGCTCCAGGACAGGGGTCGGCAATCAGCCCCAGCATTTT.

This clonotype was found many times. This rearrangement joins TRBV29-1 to TRBJ2-1, with D unresolved. Trimming removed 3 bases at V and 6 bases at J, with 18 bases between. The CDR3 loop spans 15 amino acids. The V gene's germline CDR1 is SQVTM and CDR2 ANQGSEA. The CDR3 loop reads CSVDSGSNFSNEQFF. CDR3 coding DNA: TGCAGCGTTGATTCTGGCTCGAATTTCTCCAATGAGCAGTTCTTC.